This T cell receptor beta chain was captured by sequencing in a study of Tregs in tolerant kidney transplant recipients. Related graft donors supplied nonmyeloablative bone marrow transplants, and mixed chimerism was transient. Unstimulated Tregs (CD4+CD25+CD127-) and CD4+CD25- non-Tregs were sorted from PBMCs. The method was immunoSEQ multiplex PCR; TCRdb's version includes in-frame clones alone and lacks a portion of them. The table has fewer than 55,000 clones, roughly nine tenths seen once. Regarding this clone: The target antigen is unknown.

General study findings and limits: Changing PCR primers prevented nucleotide comparison between some patients' samples. The most relevant donor-specific Treg TCRbeta repertoire apparently came from expansion with activated donor B cells. Findings come from small patient numbers and require larger validation.

The sequences come from CD8+ T cells from blood (PBMCs), collected 12 months after the transplant. The clonotype originates from a human patient who received a combined kidney and bone marrow transplant. Some T cells may be graft donor cells.

In DNA form, the CDR3 reads TGTGCCAGTAGTATAGACGAAGGGAGTCAGCCCCAGCATTTT. Translated: CASSIDEGSQPQHF. The rearrangement uses TRBV19 and TRBJ1-5; D is ambiguous. The germline V gene encodes CDR1 LNHDA and CDR2 SQIVND (reference sequence). This CDR3 comprises 14 residues. Trimming cost V 0 bases and J 6 bases, with 9 bases left between them.